The sequence of this TCR beta chain was determined in a study of OX40 agonist ivuxolimab in advanced cancers. Study information: The study enrolled dose-escalation patients with hepatocellular carcinoma, melanoma, renal cell or head and neck cancer.

Germline values: CDR1 MNHEY, CDR2 SMNVEV (reference sequence). V lost 3 bases to trimming and J lost 5 bases; unmatched junction nucleotides: 9. The CDR3 has 15 residues. This clone has only one observation. Its matching antigen is unknown. The study, taken as a whole, reports: Relative to CD4+, CD8+ T cells held more expanded clones on average. No determination was made of the antigen specificity of the expanded peripheral T cells.

TCRdb keeps only in-frame clones here, not all; method: immunoSEQ multiplex PCR. The table records about 21,000 clones, 85% of them present only once. This chain links TRBV27 with TRBJ1-1, with 7 bases identical to TRBD1. The receptor's source is an adult with an advanced solid tumor such as melanoma, head and neck, liver or kidney cancer. Source: CD4+ or CD8+ T cells sorted from blood, taken in a trial of the OX40 agonist ivuxolimab. The CDR3 here is CASSFFDRVSTEAFF. The DNA for the CDR3 is TGTGCCAGCAGTTTCTTTGACAGGGTGTCTACTGAAGCTTTCTTT.